This note documents a single TCR beta chain sequence. Its specificity is not known. These donors, healthy bone marrow donors, were studied. These data come from a study of cytomegalovirus exposure and HLA in healthy donors. Study findings and constraints: Cytomegalovirus association was listed for around 170 TCR beta chains. Certain sequence variants were highly shared and formed a cluster, and this cluster was likely a sequencing artifact.

Primers for the PCR totalled 60 Vbeta and 13 Jbeta. This table comes from immunoSEQ multiplex PCR, and its TCRdb copy is limited to in-frame clones, with some not included. The table records 45,000 to 60,000 clones, approximately 70% of them present only once. Specimen: PBMCs. The TCR originated in a man younger than 40 in good health and CMV-seronegative.

The CDR3 spells CASSPPVLVETGELFF. The CDR3, as DNA: TGTGCCAGCTCACCACCCGTCCTAGTGGAGACCGGGGAGCTGTTTTTT. This sequence joins TRBV18 and TRBJ2-2; D remains ambiguous. The CDR3 has 16 amino acids. Trimming removed 0 bases at V and 5 bases at J, with 13 bases between. Looked up from germline, CDR1 is KGHSH and CDR2 is LQKENI.